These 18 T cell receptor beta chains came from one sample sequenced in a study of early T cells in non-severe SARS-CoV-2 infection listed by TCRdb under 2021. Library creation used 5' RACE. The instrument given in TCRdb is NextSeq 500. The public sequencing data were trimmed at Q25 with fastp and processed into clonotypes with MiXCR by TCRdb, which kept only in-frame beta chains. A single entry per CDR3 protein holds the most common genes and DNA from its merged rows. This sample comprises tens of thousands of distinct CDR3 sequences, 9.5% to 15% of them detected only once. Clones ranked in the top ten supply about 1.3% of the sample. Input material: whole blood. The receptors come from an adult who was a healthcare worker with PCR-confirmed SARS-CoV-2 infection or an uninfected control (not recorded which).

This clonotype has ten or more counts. The CDR3 DNA follows: TGTGCCACCAGGGACAAAGGGGGCACTGAAGCTTTCTTT. It codes for CATRDKGGTEAFF. This chain uses TRBV24-1 with TRBJ1-1; possibly TRBD1 for D (6 bases). Germline V gene lookup returns CDR1 KGHDR and CDR2 SFDVKD. The CDR3 contains 13 residues. V gave up 7 bases and J gave up 4 bases, with 12 bases separating them.

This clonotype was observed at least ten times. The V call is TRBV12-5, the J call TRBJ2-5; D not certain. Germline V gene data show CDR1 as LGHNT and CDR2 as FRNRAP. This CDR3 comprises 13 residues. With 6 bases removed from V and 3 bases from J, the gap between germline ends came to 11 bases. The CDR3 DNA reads TGTGCTAGTGGCTCGACGGTGGAAGAGACCCAGTACTTC. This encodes CASGSTVEETQYF. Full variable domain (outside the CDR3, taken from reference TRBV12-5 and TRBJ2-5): DARVTQTPRHKVTEMGQEVTMRCQPILGHNTVFWYRQTMMQGLELLAYFRNRAPLDDSGMPKDRFSAEMPDATLATLKIQPSEPRDSAVYFCASGSTVEETQYFGPGTRLLVL.

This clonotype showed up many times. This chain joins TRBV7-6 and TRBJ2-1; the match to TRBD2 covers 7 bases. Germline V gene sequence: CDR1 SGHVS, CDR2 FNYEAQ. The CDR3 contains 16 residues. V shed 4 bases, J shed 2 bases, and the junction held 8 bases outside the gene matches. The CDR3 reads CASSSIGGSAYNEQFF. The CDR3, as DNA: TGTGCCAGCAGCTCCATAGGCGGGAGCGCCTACAATGAGCAGTTCTTC.

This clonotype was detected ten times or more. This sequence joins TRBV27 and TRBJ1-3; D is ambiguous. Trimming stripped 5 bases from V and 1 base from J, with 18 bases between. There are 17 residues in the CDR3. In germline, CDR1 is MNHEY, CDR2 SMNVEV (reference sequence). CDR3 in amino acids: CASSPTRPRSSGNTIYF. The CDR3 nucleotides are TGTGCCAGCAGTCCGACACGTCCACGATCGTCTGGAAACACCATATATTTT.

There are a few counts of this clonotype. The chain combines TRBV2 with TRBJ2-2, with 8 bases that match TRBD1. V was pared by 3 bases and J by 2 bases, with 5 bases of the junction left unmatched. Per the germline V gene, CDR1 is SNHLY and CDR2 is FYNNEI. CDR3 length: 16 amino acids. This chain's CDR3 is CASSDLDRGNTGELFF. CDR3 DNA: TGTGCCAGCAGTGACCTTGACAGGGGAAACACCGGGGAGCTGTTTTTT.

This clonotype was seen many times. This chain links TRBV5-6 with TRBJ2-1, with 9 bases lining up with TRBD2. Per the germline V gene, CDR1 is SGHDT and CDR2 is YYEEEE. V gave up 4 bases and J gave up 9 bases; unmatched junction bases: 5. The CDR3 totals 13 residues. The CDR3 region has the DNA TGTGCCAGCAGCCCGGGACTAGCATTTGAGCAGTTCTTC. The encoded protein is CASSPGLAFEQFF.

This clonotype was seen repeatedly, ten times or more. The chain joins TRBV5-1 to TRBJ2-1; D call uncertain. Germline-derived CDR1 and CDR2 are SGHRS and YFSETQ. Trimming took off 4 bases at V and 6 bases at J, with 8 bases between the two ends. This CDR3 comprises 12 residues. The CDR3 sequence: CASSITFNEQFF. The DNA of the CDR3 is TGCGCCAGCAGCATAACCTTCAATGAGCAGTTCTTC.

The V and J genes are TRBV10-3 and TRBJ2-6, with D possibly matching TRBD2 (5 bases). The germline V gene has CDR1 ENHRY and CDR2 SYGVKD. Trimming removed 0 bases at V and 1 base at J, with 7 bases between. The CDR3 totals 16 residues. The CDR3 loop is CAISESGDSGANVLTF. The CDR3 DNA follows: TGTGCCATCAGTGAGTCGGGAGATTCTGGGGCCAACGTCCTGACTTTC.

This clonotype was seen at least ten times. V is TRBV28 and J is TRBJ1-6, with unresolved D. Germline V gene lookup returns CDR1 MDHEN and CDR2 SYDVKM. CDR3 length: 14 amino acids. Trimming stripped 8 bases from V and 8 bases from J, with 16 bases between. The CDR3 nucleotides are TGTGCCAGCTCAACGGGCTCCCGAGATTCACCCCTCCACTTT. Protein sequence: CASSTGSRDSPLHF.

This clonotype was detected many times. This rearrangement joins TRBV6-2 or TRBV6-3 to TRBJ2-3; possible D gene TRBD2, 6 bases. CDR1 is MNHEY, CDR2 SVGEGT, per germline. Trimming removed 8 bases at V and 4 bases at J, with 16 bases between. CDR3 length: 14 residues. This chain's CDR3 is CASGEEGEADTQYF. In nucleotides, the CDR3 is TGTGCCAGCGGGGAAGAAGGGGAGGCAGATACGCAGTATTTT.

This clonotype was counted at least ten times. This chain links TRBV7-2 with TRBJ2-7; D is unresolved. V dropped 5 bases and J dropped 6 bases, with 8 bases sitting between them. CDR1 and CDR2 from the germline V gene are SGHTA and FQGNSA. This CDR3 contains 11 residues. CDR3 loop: CASSPGGEQYF. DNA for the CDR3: TGTGCCAGCAGCCCCGGTGGCGAGCAGTACTTC. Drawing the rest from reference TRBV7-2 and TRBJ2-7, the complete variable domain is GAGVSQSPSNKVTEKGKDVELRCDPISGHTALYWYRQSLGQGLEFLIYFQGNSAPDKSGLPSDRFSAERTGGSVSTLTIQRTQQEDSAVYLCASSPGGEQYFGPGTRLTVT.

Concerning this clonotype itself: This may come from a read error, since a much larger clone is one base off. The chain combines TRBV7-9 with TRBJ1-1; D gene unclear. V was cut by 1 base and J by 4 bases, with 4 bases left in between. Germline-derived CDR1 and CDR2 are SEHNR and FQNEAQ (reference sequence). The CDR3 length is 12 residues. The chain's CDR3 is CASSLGFTEAFF. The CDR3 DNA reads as TGTGCCAGCAGCTTAGGGTTCACTGAAGCTTTCTTT.

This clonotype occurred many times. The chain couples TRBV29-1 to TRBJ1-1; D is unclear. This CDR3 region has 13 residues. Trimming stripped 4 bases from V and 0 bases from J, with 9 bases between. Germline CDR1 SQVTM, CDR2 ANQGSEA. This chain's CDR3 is CSVVRALNTEAFF. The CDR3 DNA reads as TGCAGCGTTGTAAGAGCACTGAACACTGAAGCTTTCTTT.

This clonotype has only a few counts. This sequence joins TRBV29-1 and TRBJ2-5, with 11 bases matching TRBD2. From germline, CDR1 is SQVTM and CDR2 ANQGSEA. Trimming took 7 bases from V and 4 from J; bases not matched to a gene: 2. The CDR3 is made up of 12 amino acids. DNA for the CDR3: TGCAGCGCCCTAGCGGGGGGAGAGACCCAGTACTTC. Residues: CSALAGGETQYF. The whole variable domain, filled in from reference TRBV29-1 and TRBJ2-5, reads SAVISQKPSRDICQRGTSLTIQCQVDSQVTMMFWYRQQPGQSLTLIATANQGSEATYESGFVIDKFPISRPNLTFSTLTVSNMSPEDSSIYLCSALAGGETQYFGPGTRLLVL.

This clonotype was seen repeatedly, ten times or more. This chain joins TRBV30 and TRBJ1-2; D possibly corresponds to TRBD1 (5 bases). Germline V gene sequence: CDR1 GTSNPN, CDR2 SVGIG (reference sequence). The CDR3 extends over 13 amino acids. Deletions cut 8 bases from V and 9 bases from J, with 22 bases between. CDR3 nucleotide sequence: TGTGCCGGGAAGGCGTCTGGGGGTAATCGCTACACCTTC. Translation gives CAGKASGGNRYTF.

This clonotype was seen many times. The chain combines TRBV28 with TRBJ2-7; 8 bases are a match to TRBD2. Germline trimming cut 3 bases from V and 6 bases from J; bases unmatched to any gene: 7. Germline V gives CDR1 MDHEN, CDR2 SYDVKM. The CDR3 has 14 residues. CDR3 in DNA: TGTGCCAGCAGTTTCCAACTAGCGGCCCGCGAGCAGTACTTC. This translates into CASSFQLAAREQYF.

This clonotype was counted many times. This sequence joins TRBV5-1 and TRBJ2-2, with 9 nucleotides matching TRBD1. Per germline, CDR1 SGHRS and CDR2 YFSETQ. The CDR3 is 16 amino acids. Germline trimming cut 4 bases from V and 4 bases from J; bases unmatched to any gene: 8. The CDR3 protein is CASSGQGPQGTGELFF. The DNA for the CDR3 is TGCGCCAGCAGCGGACAGGGGCCCCAGGGCACCGGGGAGCTGTTTTTT.

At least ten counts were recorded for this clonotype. CDR3 in DNA: TGTGCCAGCAGTGACAAGGCGAACACTGAAGCTTTCTTT. It encodes CASSDKANTEAFF. The gene calls are TRBV6-4 and TRBJ1-1; D not certain. V was pared by 2 bases and J by 1 base, with 5 bases between. The CDR3 length is 13 residues. Germline assignment: CDR1 MRHNA and CDR2 SNTAGT.